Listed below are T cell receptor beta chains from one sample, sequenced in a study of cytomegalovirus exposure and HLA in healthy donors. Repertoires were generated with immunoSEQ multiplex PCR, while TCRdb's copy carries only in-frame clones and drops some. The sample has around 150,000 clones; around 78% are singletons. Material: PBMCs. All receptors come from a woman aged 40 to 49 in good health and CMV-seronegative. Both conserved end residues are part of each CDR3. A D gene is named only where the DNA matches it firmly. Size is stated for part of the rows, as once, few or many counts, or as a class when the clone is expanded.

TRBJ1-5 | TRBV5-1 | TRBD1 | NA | TGCGCCAGCAGTTCGGGACAGGAGGATTCGGCCCAGCATTTT | CASSSGQEDSAQHF
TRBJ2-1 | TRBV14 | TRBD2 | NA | TGTGCCAGCAGCCAAGATACTAGCGGGATAGGGCAGTTCTTC | CASSQDTSGIGQFF
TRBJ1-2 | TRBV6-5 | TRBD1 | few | TGTGCCAGCAGTTATGACGGGACAGGGAACGGCTACACCTTC | CASSYDGTGNGYTF
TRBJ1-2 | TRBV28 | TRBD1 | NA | TGTGCCAGCAGTTTCCCCCTTGTCGACAGGGGAAAGGATGGCTACACCTTC | CASSFPLVDRGKDGYTF
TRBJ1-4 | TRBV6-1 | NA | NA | TGTGCCAGCAGTGATGGGGGGAGGTCGACTAATGAAAAACTGTTTTTT | CASSDGGRSTNEKLFF
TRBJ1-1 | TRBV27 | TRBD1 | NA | TGTGCCAGCAGTACATTATCCACAGGGGGTGCTTACACTGAAGCTTTCTTT | CASSTLSTGGAYTEAFF
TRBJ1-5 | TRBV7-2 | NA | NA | TGTGCCAGCAGCCAATACAGGGATCAGCCCCAGCATTTT | CASSQYRDQPQHF
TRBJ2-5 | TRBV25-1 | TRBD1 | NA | TGTGCCAGCAGTGAACCGAAGGGGGCGCGGGAGACCCAGTACTTC | CASSEPKGARETQYF
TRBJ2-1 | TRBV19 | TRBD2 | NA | TGTATTCCTAGCGGGAGAAGGGTCAATGAGCAGTTCTTC | CIPSGRRVNEQFF
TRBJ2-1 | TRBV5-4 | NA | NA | TGTGCCAGCAGCCATTTAGCGAATGAGCAGTTCTTC | CASSHLANEQFF
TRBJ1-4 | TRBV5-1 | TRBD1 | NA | TGCGCCAGCAGCTTAACCGGGACAGCTAATGAAAAACTGTTTTTT | CASSLTGTANEKLFF
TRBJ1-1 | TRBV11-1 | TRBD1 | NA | TGTGCCAGCCAGGGGGCCCTACCCCCTAAGAACACTGAAGCTTTCTTT | CASQGALPPKNTEAFF
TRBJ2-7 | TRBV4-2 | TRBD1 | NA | TGTGCCAGCAGCCATACGACAGGGGAAGGGTACGAGCAGTACTTC | CASSHTTGEGYEQYF
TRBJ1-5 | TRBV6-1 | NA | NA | TGTGCCAGCACCTTGGGGGGTTGGGGTCAGCCCCAGCATTTT | CASTLGGWGQPQHF
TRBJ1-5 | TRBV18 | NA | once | TGTGCCAGCTCCCGCGACAGGATTTATCAGCCCCAGCATTTT | CASSRDRIYQPQHF
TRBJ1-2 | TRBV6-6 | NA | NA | TGTGCCAGCAGTTCTCGGACAGACAAGGCTAACTATGGCTACACCTTC | CASSSRTDKANYGYTF
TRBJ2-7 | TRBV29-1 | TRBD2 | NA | TGCAGCGTTGAAGTGGCCAGCGGGAAGCCCTACGAGCAGTACTTC | CSVEVASGKPYEQYF
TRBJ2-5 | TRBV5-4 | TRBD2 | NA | TGTGCCAGCAGCCCGGGACTAGCGGGAGAAGAGACCCAGTACTTC | CASSPGLAGEETQYF
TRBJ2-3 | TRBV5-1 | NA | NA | TGCGCCAGCAGCTTGGGACAAGGGGGTAGTGATACGCAGTATTTT | CASSLGQGGSDTQYF
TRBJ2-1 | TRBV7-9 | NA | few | TGTGCCAGCAGCTTCGGGCAGGGGATGTTAAACGAGCAGTTCTTC | CASSFGQGMLNEQFF
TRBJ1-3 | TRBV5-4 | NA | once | TGTGCCAGCGGACGGGACTCTCTCTCTGGAAACACCATATATTTT | CASGRDSLSGNTIYF
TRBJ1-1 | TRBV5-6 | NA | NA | TGTGCCAGCAGCTTCGGCCAGGCTGAAGCTTTCTTT | CASSFGQAEAFF
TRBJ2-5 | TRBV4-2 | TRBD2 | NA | TGTGCCAGCAGCCACGGTGGGGGACTACAAGAGACCCAGTACTTC | CASSHGGGLQETQYF
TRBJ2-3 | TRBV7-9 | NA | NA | TGTGCCAGCAGCCGTGGACAGCAGAGCACAGATACGCAGTATTTT | CASSRGQQSTDTQYF
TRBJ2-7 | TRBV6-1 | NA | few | TGTGCCAGCAGGACCCCCCATAGCGGTTACTACGAGCAGTACTTC | CASRTPHSGYYEQYF
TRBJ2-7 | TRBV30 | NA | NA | TGTGCCTGGTCTAACGGGGGGCTATCCGACGAGCAGTACTTC | CAWSNGGLSDEQYF
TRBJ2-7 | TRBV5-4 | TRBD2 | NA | TGTGCCAGCAGCTTGGCCGGGACTACTACCTACGAGCAGTACTTC | CASSLAGTTTYEQYF
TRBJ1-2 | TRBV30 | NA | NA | TGTGCCTGGAGTGTAACAGGGCTAAGTGGCTACACCTTC | CAWSVTGLSGYTF
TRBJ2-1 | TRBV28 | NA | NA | TGTGCCAGCAGGCTACAGGCGATCGCCTACAATGAGCAGTTCTTC | CASRLQAIAYNEQFF
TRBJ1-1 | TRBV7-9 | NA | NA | TGTGCCAGCAGCTTAGTGCAGGGTAATTCGGCTGAAGCTTTCTTT | CASSLVQGNSAEAFF
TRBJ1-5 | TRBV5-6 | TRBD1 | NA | TGTGCCAGCAGCCGGGACAGGGGGCTTGCTAATCAGCCCCAGCATTTT | CASSRDRGLANQPQHF
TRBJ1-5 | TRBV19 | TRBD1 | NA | TGTGCCAGTAGTATAGATGGGACAGGGGAATATCAGCCCCAGCATTTT | CASSIDGTGEYQPQHF
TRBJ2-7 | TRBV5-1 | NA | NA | TGCGCCAGCTGTCCCACAGGGAGCTACGAGCAGTACTTC | CASCPTGSYEQYF
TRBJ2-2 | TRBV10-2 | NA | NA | TGCGCCAGCAGTGCCGGACATAGCACCGGGGAGCTGTTTTTT | CASSAGHSTGELFF
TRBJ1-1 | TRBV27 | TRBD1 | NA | TGTGCCAGCAGTCCTGGGACAGCCGCTGGGGCTTTCTTT | CASSPGTAAGAFF
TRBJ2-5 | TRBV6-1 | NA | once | TGTGCCAGCAGAAAAAACAGGGCCGAGACCCAGTACTTC | CASRKNRAETQYF
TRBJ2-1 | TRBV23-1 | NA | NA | TGCGCCAGCAGTCAAGGGCAGGCTAATCCCCACAATGAGCAGTTCTTC | CASSQGQANPHNEQFF
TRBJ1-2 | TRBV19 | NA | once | TGTGCCAGTAGTATCCGGACAGATCCCTATGGCTACACCTTC | CASSIRTDPYGYTF
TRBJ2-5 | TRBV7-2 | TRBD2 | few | TGTGCCAGCAGCTTAGTACTAGCGCTTCCACACCAAGAGACCCAGTACTTC | CASSLVLALPHQETQYF
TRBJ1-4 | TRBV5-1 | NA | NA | TGCGCCAGCAGCGTGGGGGACCGCGGGGAACTGTTTTTT | CASSVGDRGELFF
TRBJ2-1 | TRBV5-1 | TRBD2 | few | TGCGCCAGCAGCTTGGGGGGCGGGAGCGGAAATGAGCAGTTCTTC | CASSLGGGSGNEQFF
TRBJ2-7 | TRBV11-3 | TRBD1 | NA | TGTGCCAGCAGCTCAACAGGGGTTCGAAAATACGAGCAGTACTTC | CASSSTGVRKYEQYF
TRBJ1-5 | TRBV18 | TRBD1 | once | TGTGCCAGCTCCCCGGGACAGGGGATTGATCAGCCCCAGCATTTT | CASSPGQGIDQPQHF
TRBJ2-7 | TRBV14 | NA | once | TGTGCCAGCAGCCAAGGTTTTGAAGGGGGGCAGTACTTC | CASSQGFEGGQYF
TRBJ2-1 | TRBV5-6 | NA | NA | TGTGCCAGCACCTCAGGGGGACTGGGCTTGCCGTTCTTC | CASTSGGLGLPFF
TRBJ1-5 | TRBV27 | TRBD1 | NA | TGTGCCAGCAGTCCAACCAGGGGGGATCAGCCCCAGCATTTT | CASSPTRGDQPQHF
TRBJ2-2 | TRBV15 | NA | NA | TGTGCCACCAGCAGCCTTAGCGGAAGGTCCCCAAGAACCGGGGAGCTGTTTTTT | CATSSLSGRSPRTGELFF
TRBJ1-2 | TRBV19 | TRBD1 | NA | TGTGCCAGTAGTATAGATACAGGGGACTATGGCTACACCTTC | CASSIDTGDYGYTF
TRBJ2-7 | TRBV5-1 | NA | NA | TGCGCCAGCAGCTTTGGGGGGTCCGGGACAGTGATATACGAGCAGTACTTC | CASSFGGSGTVIYEQYF
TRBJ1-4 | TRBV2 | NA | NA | TGTGCCAGCAGTGAAGCGGTTGGACTGGGGAATGAAAAACTGTTTTTT | CASSEAVGLGNEKLFF
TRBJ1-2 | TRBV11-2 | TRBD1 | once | TGTGCCAGCAGCCTAGGGGGCGCTGCCGGCTACACCTTC | CASSLGGAAGYTF
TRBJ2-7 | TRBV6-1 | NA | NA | TGTGCCAGCAGTGAACCGGGAAACTCCTACGAGCAGTACTTC | CASSEPGNSYEQYF
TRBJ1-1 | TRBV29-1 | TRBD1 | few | TGCAGCGTTGAAGGGGGACAGGGTCGCATGCTAGCTTTCTTT | CSVEGGQGRMLAFF